The clone carrying this T cell receptor beta chain occurred a few times. No antigen is known for it. Sequence at one end of the junction differs from germline and may be a read error. The record originates from a study of beta chain features in type 1 diabetes. The sequenced template was cDNA made from the entire isolated RNA. Sequencing was performed with immunoSEQ multiplex PCR; in TCRdb, only in-frame clones are kept and a portion is missing. The sample has 500,000 to 850,000 clones, about 14% seen once. Study-wide results and limits: Within each of all four CD4+ subsets, Type 1 diabetes patients had TCRB CDR3s that were moderately but significantly shorter. Whether HLA type influences TCRB rearrangement remained unresolved here.

Based on CD45RO/CCR7/CD25/CD127/CD95/CD27, CD4+ regulatory, stem cell-like memory, naive and central memory cells were sorted. The TCR originated in a man in his late teens or twenties with type 1 diabetes. The sample comprised naive CD4+ T cells from blood.

The chain's CDR3 is CASSPGGTDTQYF. CDR3 in DNA: TGTGCTAGCAGCCCCGGAGGCACAGATACGCAGTATTTT. This chain joins TRBV7-7 and TRBJ2-3, with D unclear. Germline V CDR1 and CDR2: SSHAT, FNYEAQ (reference sequence). CDR3 length equals 13 residues.